Sequencing of this T cell receptor (beta chain) was carried out in a study of T cell changes during pregnancy in multiple sclerosis. Generated by immunoSEQ multiplex PCR, the TCRdb table keeps only in-frame clones and is missing some. The sample includes tens of thousands of clones, about 90% of them seen just once. Germline CDR1 is MGHRA and CDR2 is YSYEKL. The CDR3 runs 14 residues. The ends were cut back, 1 base at V and 0 bases at J, with 4 bases in the middle. The sequencing here drew on CD4+ T cells from peripheral blood mononuclear cells, taken in the third trimester of pregnancy. The sequence came from a female donor in good health, enrolled as a control in a pregnancy study. V and J are TRBV4-1 and TRBJ1-5; D ambiguous. The CDR3 sequence: CASSQVISNQPQHF. In DNA, the CDR3 is TGCGCCAGCAGCCAAGTAATTAGCAATCAGCCCCAGCATTTT.